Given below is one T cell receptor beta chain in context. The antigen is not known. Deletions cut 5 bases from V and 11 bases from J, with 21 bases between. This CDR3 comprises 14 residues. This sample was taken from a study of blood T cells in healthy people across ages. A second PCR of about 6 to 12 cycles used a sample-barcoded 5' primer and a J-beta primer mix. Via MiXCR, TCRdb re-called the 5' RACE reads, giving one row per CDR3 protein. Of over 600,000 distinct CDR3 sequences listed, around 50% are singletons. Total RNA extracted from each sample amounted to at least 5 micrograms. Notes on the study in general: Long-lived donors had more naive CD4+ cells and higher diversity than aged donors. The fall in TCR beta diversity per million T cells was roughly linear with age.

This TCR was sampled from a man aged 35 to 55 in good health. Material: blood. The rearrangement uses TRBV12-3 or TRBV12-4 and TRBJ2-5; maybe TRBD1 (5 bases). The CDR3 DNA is TGTGCCAGCAGTGCCAACGGAGTTAGGGGTGAGCAGTACTTC. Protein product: CASSANGVRGEQYF.